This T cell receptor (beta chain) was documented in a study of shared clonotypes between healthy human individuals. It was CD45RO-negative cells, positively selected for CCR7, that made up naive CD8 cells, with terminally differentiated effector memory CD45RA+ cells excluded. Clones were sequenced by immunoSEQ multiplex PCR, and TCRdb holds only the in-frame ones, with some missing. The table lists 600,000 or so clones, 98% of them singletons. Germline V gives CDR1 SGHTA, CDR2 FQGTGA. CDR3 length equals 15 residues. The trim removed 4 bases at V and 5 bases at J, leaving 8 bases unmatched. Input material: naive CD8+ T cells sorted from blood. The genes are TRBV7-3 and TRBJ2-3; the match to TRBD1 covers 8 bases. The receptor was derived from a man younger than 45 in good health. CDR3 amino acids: CASSSSTGDGDTQYF. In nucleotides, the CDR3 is TGTGCCAGCAGCTCTTCGACAGGGGACGGAGATACGCAGTATTTT.